The sequence of this TCR beta chain was determined in a study of molecular identifiers for immune sequencing clone quantification. TCRdb redid the calling of the PCR reads with MiXCR, one entry per CDR3 protein. The sample shows 300,000 to 400,000 distinct CDR3 sequences, 20% to 25% of them seen only once. Whole-study findings and limits: Clones above 20 RNA copies contained over 99% of effector molecules and under 1% of naive molecules. Spiked Jurkat TCR RNA equivalent to one cell was reportedly detectable in one million naive cells. Highly expanded clones may be undercounted when identical TCR molecules share barcodes.

Comment on this clonotype: Its specificity is not known.

Germline CDR1 reads SGHAT; CDR2 reads FQNNGV. V was clipped by 4 bases and J by 5 bases; unmatched bases: 9. The CDR3 runs 15 residues. With 10%, 30% or 50% of RNA, roughly 20,000 to 1,000,000 naive CD8 T cells were sequenced. The TCR sequence derives from a human donor in good health. Some libraries in this study had Jurkat cell RNA spiked in. The specimen sequenced was naive CD8+ T cells from blood, with Jurkat cell RNA spiked in. Described subset: FACS-sorted CD8+CD4-CCR7+CD45RA+ naive T cells. This chain connects TRBV11-2 to TRBJ1-1; 8 bases map to TRBD1. The CDR3 spells CASSSGAGGYTEAFF. CDR3 bases: TGTGCCAGCAGCTCAGGGGCAGGGGGCTATACTGAAGCTTTCTTT.